This T cell receptor (beta chain) was recorded in a study of early T cells in non-severe SARS-CoV-2 infection. TCRdb used MiXCR to reprocess the 5' RACE reads, holding one entry per CDR3 protein. The repertoire includes approximately 22,000 distinct CDR3 sequences, approximately 5.4% of them detected once, and about 14% sits in the top ten. This clonotype was found a few times. The CDR3 contains 12 residues. Looked up from germline, CDR1 is MNHEY and CDR2 is SVGEGT. V was clipped by 7 bases and J by 5 bases, with 11 bases between them. The source is an adult who was a healthcare worker with PCR-confirmed SARS-CoV-2 infection or an uninfected control (not recorded which). The J gene is TRBJ2-5, the V gene TRBV6-2 or TRBV6-3; D gene unclear. The sequencing used whole blood, collected at baseline. The CDR3 region is CASTASKETQYF. The CDR3 nucleotides read TGTGCCAGCACGGCTAGTAAGGAGACCCAGTACTTC.